The entry below gives a single T cell receptor (beta chain) sequence along with its context. This specimen comes from a study of Ad26.COV2.S vaccination and SARS-CoV-2 variants. Turning to the study itself: Enrolled in COV1001, the donor was in the Ad26.COV2.S trial arm, which received the vaccine. Administration of Ad26.COV2.S was intramuscular, either once or twice 56 days apart.

Germline V gene sequence: CDR1 SGHTA, CDR2 FQGTGA. V gave up 5 bases and J gave up 5 bases; unmatched junction bases: 11. This CDR3 has 16 residues. The repertoire was sequenced with immunoSEQ multiplex PCR; TCRdb's copy has only in-frame clones and lacks some. The table shows more than 400,000 clones, with about 90% occurring only once. Treatment described: over 15 received Ad26.COV2.S at low or high dose, single or two shots; 5 received placebo; per-sample allocation not given. Day 63 following the first vaccine or placebo injection was when the samples were taken. Aged 18-55 years, donor was enrolled in Boston around 2020.

The chain carries TRBV7-3 and TRBJ2-5; 10 nucleotides agree with TRBD2. The sample here was peripheral blood, taken in a trial of Ad26.COV2.S vaccine versus placebo. This clonotype originated in a person aged 18-60 years who received the Ad26.COV2.S COVID-19 vaccine or a placebo. DNA of the CDR3: TGTGCCAGCAGCCCCGGGGGAGCGGGAGGGCTTGAGACCCAGTACTTC. Protein product: CASSPGGAGGLETQYF.